Following are 10 T cell receptor beta chains from one sample sequenced in a study of early T cells in non-severe SARS-CoV-2 infection. Each CDR3 protein is one row after TCRdb ran MiXCR on the 5' RACE reads. The sample has some 78,000 distinct CDR3 sequences, roughly 13% seen once. Sequencing was done on a sample of whole blood. These TCRs come from an adult who was a healthcare worker with PCR-confirmed SARS-CoV-2 infection or an uninfected control (not recorded which).

The chain is built from TRBV19 and TRBJ1-5; D is possibly TRBD1 (5 bases). This CDR3 comprises 14 residues. V was clipped by 8 bases and J by 2 bases, with 13 bases between them. CDR1 LNHDA and CDR2 SQIVND come from the germline V gene (reference sequence). CDR3 DNA sequence: TGTGCCAGTGGGGCCCCAAGGGGCAATCAGCCCCAGCATTTT. Its protein product is CASGAPRGNQPQHF.

The chain carries TRBV29-1 and TRBJ2-3, with TRBD1 matching 7 bases. Germline assignment: CDR1 SQVTM and CDR2 ANQGSEA. The CDR3 length is 14 residues. V lost 6 bases, J lost 8 bases, and 14 bases stayed unmatched. CDR3 protein: CSVVTGAVGLTQYF. CDR3 coding DNA: TGCAGCGTCGTTACAGGGGCGGTGGGGCTTACGCAGTATTTT.

The CDR3 DNA reads TGTGCCAGCAGCCAAGGTAACGGGAGGGACCCCTACGAGCAGTACTTC. This encodes CASSQGNGRDPYEQYF. The chain combines TRBV3-1 with TRBJ2-7; 8 positions match TRBD2. This CDR3 contains 16 residues. The germline CDR1 and CDR2 sequences are LGHDT and YNNKEL (reference sequence). V gave up 1 base and J gave up 2 bases; unmatched junction bases: 7.

This chain links TRBV20-1 with TRBJ2-2; 8 positions match TRBD2. CDR3 size: 16 residues. The germline gives CDR1 DFQATT, CDR2 SNEGSKA (reference sequence). V was clipped by 2 bases and J by 3 bases; unmatched bases: 8. The chain's CDR3 is CSARPPGGGYTGELFF. CDR3 nucleotides: TGCAGTGCTAGACCCCCCGGGGGGGGATACACCGGGGAGCTGTTTTTT.

The rearrangement links TRBV28 to TRBJ2-3, with D possibly matching TRBD1 (6 bases). This CDR3 spans 16 amino acids. Germline V gene lookup returns CDR1 MDHEN and CDR2 SYDVKM. Trimming took 5 bases from V and 2 from J, leaving 17 bases between them. The CDR3 bases are TGTGCCAGCAGTCCCAGGGGACGAAGTTACACAGATACGCAGTATTTT. Translating gives CASSPRGRSYTDTQYF.

The chain links TRBV18 to TRBJ1-1; 7 nucleotides align to TRBD1. From germline, CDR1 is KGHSH and CDR2 LQKENI. V trimming: 1 base; J trimming: 5 bases; junction bases outside the gene matches: 10. The CDR3 has 16 residues. CDR3 loop: CASSPRIQGLGTEAFF. For the CDR3, the DNA is TGTGCCAGCTCACCACGTATACAGGGGCTTGGGACTGAAGCTTTCTTT.

The chain uses TRBV9 and TRBJ2-3; D gene uncertain. Germline V lookup: CDR1 SGDLS, CDR2 YYNGEE. Trimming shortened V by 3 bases and J by 3 bases, and 8 bases separated the two germline ends. The CDR3 spans 13 residues. The CDR3 DNA is TGTGCCAGCAGCGGATTTGGGACAGATACGCAGTATTTT. It yields the protein CASSGFGTDTQYF.

The chain has TRBV7-6 and TRBJ1-4; possibly TRBD1 for D (6 bases). V dropped 0 bases and J dropped 12 bases, with 14 bases sitting between them. The germline V gene encodes CDR1 SGHVS and CDR2 FNYEAQ. The length of the CDR3 is 14 residues. CDR3 coding DNA: TGTGCCAGCAGCTTAGCGCGTGGGGCAGGGGAACTGTTTTTT. Its translation is CASSLARGAGELFF.

At least ten counts were recorded for this clonotype. This chain links TRBV3-1 with TRBJ1-1, with D tentatively TRBD1 (5 bases). CDR3 length: 16 residues. The germline gives CDR1 LGHDT, CDR2 YNNKEL (reference sequence). V dropped 5 bases and J dropped 4 bases, with 20 bases sitting between them. CDR3 residues: CASSGEVRGGATEAFF. CDR3 nucleotides: TGTGCCAGCAGCGGAGAAGTAAGGGGTGGGGCCACTGAAGCTTTCTTT.

The J gene is TRBJ2-1, the V gene TRBV30; no firm D call. There are 12 residues in the CDR3. Germline V gene lookup returns CDR1 GTSNPN and CDR2 SVGIG (reference sequence). The V and J ends lost 3 bases and 7 bases respectively, with 10 bases between them. The CDR3 DNA sequence: TGTGCCTGGAGCCCCGTGGGGAATGAGCAGTTCTTC. Amino acids: CAWSPVGNEQFF. The entire variable domain, with the rest obtained from reference TRBV30 and TRBJ2-1, is as follows: SQTIHQWPATLVQPVGSPLSLECTVEGTSNPNLYWYRQAAGRGLQLLFYSVGIGQISSEVPQNLSASRPQDRQFILSSKKLLLSDSGFYLCAWSPVGNEQFFGPGTRLTVL.